The rows below give T cell receptor beta chains drawn from one sample of a study of circulating CD8 cells and anti-PD-1 response in melanoma. TCRdb redid the calling of the reads with MiXCR, one entry per CDR3 protein. The repertoire has about 200 distinct CDR3 sequences, roughly 4.8% of them found once; the top ten carry roughly two fifths. Source: CD8+ T cells from PBMCs, taken at baseline or after one month of anti-PD-1 therapy (not recorded which). These receptors were obtained from a human donor with melanoma. Both conserved end residues are part of each CDR3. D genes are given only for firm matches. Size is stated for part of the rows, as once, few or many counts, or as a class when the clone is expanded.

abundance: once
v_gene: TRBV27
j_gene: TRBJ2-1
d_gene: -
CDR3aa: CASMQYGFYDEQFF
CDR3nt: TGTGCCAGCATGCAGTACGGTTTCTACGATGAGCAGTTCTTC

abundance: large
v_gene: TRBV4-1
j_gene: TRBJ1-2
d_gene: -
CDR3aa: CASSQVDVLNYGYTF
CDR3nt: TGCGCCAGCAGCCAAGTAGACGTATTGAACTATGGCTACACCTTC

abundance: hyperexpanded
v_gene: TRBV5-8
j_gene: TRBJ2-7
d_gene: -
CDR3aa: CASSFMGYYEQYF
CDR3nt: TGTGCCAGCAGCTTTATGGGGTATTACGAGCAGTACTTC

abundance: few
v_gene: TRBV20-1
j_gene: TRBJ2-7
d_gene: TRBD2
CDR3aa: CSARDAGLGYEQYF
CDR3nt: TGCAGTGCTAGAGATGCTGGACTAGGATACGAGCAGTACTTC

abundance: large
v_gene: TRBV27
j_gene: TRBJ2-2
d_gene: -
CDR3aa: CASTGRTGELFF
CDR3nt: TGTGCCAGCACCGGGAGAACCGGGGAGCTGTTTTTT

abundance: large
v_gene: TRBV7-3
j_gene: TRBJ2-7
d_gene: -
CDR3aa: CASSLTGTSYEQYF
CDR3nt: TGTGCCAGCAGCTTAACGGGGACTTCTTACGAGCAGTACTTC

abundance: large
v_gene: TRBV3-1
j_gene: TRBJ2-5
d_gene: TRBD2
CDR3aa: CASSLRKRGGRETQYF
CDR3nt: TGTGCCAGCAGCCTCCGGAAGCGGGGGGGCCGAGAGACCCAGTACTTC

abundance: large
v_gene: TRBV10-3
j_gene: TRBJ2-7
d_gene: TRBD1
CDR3aa: CAISQGDIYEQYF
CDR3nt: TGTGCCATCAGTCAGGGGGACATCTACGAGCAGTACTTC

abundance: large
v_gene: TRBV7-3
j_gene: TRBJ2-2
d_gene: -
CDR3aa: CASSLLSFEGTGELFF
CDR3nt: TGTGCCAGCAGCCTACTAAGTTTCGAGGGCACCGGGGAGCTGTTTTTT

abundance: medium-sized
v_gene: TRBV9
j_gene: TRBJ1-2
d_gene: -
CDR3aa: CASSVALKYGYTF
CDR3nt: TGTGCCAGCAGCGTAGCTCTGAAGTATGGCTACACCTTC

abundance: large
v_gene: TRBV7-3
j_gene: TRBJ2-1
d_gene: TRBD2
CDR3aa: CASSLRLAAAGEQFF
CDR3nt: TGTGCCAGCAGCCTTAGACTAGCGGCGGCGGGTGAGCAGTTCTTC

abundance: medium-sized
v_gene: TRBV27
j_gene: TRBJ2-1
d_gene: -
CDR3aa: CASSLGGAYNEQFF
CDR3nt: TGTGCCAGCAGTTTAGGCGGAGCCTACAATGAGCAGTTCTTC

abundance: large
v_gene: TRBV5-5
j_gene: TRBJ2-3
d_gene: -
CDR3aa: CASSLPTDTQYF
CDR3nt: TGTGCCAGCAGCTTGCCCACAGATACGCAGTATTTT

abundance: medium-sized
v_gene: TRBV30
j_gene: TRBJ2-1
d_gene: -
CDR3aa: CAWRTGYNEQFF
CDR3nt: TGTGCCTGGAGAACAGGGTACAATGAGCAGTTCTTC

abundance: large
v_gene: TRBV4-1
j_gene: TRBJ2-1
d_gene: TRBD2
CDR3aa: CASSHGREQFF
CDR3nt: TGCGCCAGCAGCCACGGGAGGGAGCAGTTCTTC

abundance: large
v_gene: TRBV21-1
j_gene: TRBJ2-7
d_gene: -
CDR3aa: CASKSPGPFNPKQYF
CDR3nt: TGTGCCAGCAAATCACCGGGACCGTTCAACCCTAAGCAGTACTTC

abundance: large
v_gene: TRBV12-3/TRBV12-4
j_gene: TRBJ2-1
d_gene: TRBD2
CDR3aa: CASSSLAGVPPYNEQFF
CDR3nt: TGTGCCAGCAGTTCCCTAGCGGGAGTCCCTCCTTACAATGAGCAGTTCTTC

abundance: hyperexpanded
v_gene: TRBV12-3/TRBV12-4
j_gene: TRBJ2-1
d_gene: -
CDR3aa: CASSRLYNEQFF
CDR3nt: TGTGCCAGCAGCCGTCTTTACAATGAGCAGTTCTTC

abundance: large
v_gene: TRBV27
j_gene: TRBJ2-7
d_gene: -
CDR3aa: CASSGDGGSYEQYF
CDR3nt: TGTGCCAGCAGTGGGGACGGCGGGTCCTACGAGCAGTACTTC

abundance: large
v_gene: TRBV11-2
j_gene: TRBJ2-7
d_gene: -
CDR3aa: CASSLNSFSDSSYEQYF
CDR3nt: TGTGCCAGCAGCTTGAATTCCTTTTCGGACAGCTCCTACGAGCAGTACTTC

abundance: -
v_gene: TRBV5-4
j_gene: TRBJ2-7
d_gene: -
CDR3aa: CASSLVGKPPYEQYF
CDR3nt: TGTGCCAGCAGCTTGGTGGGGAAACCACCCTACGAGCAGTACTTC

abundance: large
v_gene: TRBV7-2
j_gene: TRBJ1-1
d_gene: -
CDR3aa: CASSSPGRSTEAFF
CDR3nt: TGTGCCAGCAGCTCACCGGGAAGGTCGACTGAAGCTTTCTTT

abundance: medium-sized
v_gene: TRBV14
j_gene: TRBJ1-1
d_gene: -
CDR3aa: CASSLKNTEAFF
CDR3nt: TGTGCCAGCAGCCTAAAGAACACTGAAGCTTTCTTT

abundance: large
v_gene: TRBV7-8
j_gene: TRBJ2-6
d_gene: -
CDR3aa: CASGMGSGANVLTF
CDR3nt: TGTGCCAGCGGAATGGGCTCTGGGGCCAACGTCCTGACTTTC

abundance: large
v_gene: TRBV30
j_gene: TRBJ2-3
d_gene: TRBD2
CDR3aa: CAWSVAGLADTQYF
CDR3nt: TGTGCCTGGAGTGTAGCGGGACTAGCAGATACGCAGTATTTT

abundance: large
v_gene: TRBV2
j_gene: TRBJ2-1
d_gene: TRBD2
CDR3aa: CASSGLAVYNEQFF
CDR3nt: TGTGCCAGCTCGGGACTAGCGGTATACAATGAGCAGTTCTTC

abundance: large
v_gene: TRBV29-1
j_gene: TRBJ2-7
d_gene: -
CDR3aa: CSVEDDSPAGEQYF
CDR3nt: TGCAGCGTTGAGGATGACTCCCCCGCGGGGGAGCAGTACTTC

abundance: large
v_gene: TRBV7-2
j_gene: TRBJ2-7
d_gene: -
CDR3aa: CASSSPPYEQYF
CDR3nt: TGTGCCAGCAGCTCCCCTCCCTACGAGCAGTACTTC

abundance: large
v_gene: TRBV24-1
j_gene: TRBJ1-5
d_gene: -
CDR3aa: CATRRQLNINQPQHF
CDR3nt: TGTGCCACCAGGAGACAGCTTAATATTAATCAGCCCCAGCATTTT

abundance: few
v_gene: TRBV20-1
j_gene: TRBJ2-7
d_gene: -
CDR3aa: CSSRDRDSWEQYF
CDR3nt: TGCAGTTCTAGAGACCGGGACTCTTGGGAGCAGTACTTC

abundance: large
v_gene: TRBV2
j_gene: TRBJ2-3
d_gene: -
CDR3aa: CASSSSFTDTQYF
CDR3nt: TGTGCCAGCAGTTCGAGTTTCACAGATACGCAGTATTTT

abundance: large
v_gene: TRBV11-2
j_gene: TRBJ2-1
d_gene: -
CDR3aa: CASSFKRNEQFF
CDR3nt: TGTGCCAGCAGCTTTAAAAGGAATGAGCAGTTCTTC

abundance: large
v_gene: TRBV6-5
j_gene: TRBJ2-1
d_gene: -
CDR3aa: CASSYSPPSRYNEQFF
CDR3nt: TGTGCCAGCAGTTACTCTCCCCCTAGTCGCTACAATGAGCAGTTCTTC

abundance: large
v_gene: TRBV12-3/TRBV12-4
j_gene: TRBJ2-3
d_gene: TRBD2
CDR3aa: CASSAPLGGRASTDTQYF
CDR3nt: TGTGCCAGCAGTGCCCCCTTGGGCGGGAGAGCTAGCACAGATACGCAGTATTTT

abundance: large
v_gene: TRBV2
j_gene: TRBJ1-5
d_gene: -
CDR3aa: CASSDRLVSNQPQHF
CDR3nt: TGTGCCAGCAGCGACAGACTAGTTAGCAATCAGCCCCAGCATTTT

abundance: large
v_gene: TRBV28
j_gene: TRBJ2-3
d_gene: -
CDR3aa: CASSLRGGTDTQYF
CDR3nt: TGTGCCAGCAGTTTGAGAGGGGGCACAGATACGCAGTATTTT

abundance: large
v_gene: TRBV5-1
j_gene: TRBJ2-7
d_gene: -
CDR3aa: CASSLATPTRTGDYEQYF
CDR3nt: TGCGCCAGCAGCTTGGCGACACCAACCCGGACGGGGGACTACGAGCAGTACTTC

abundance: large
v_gene: TRBV6-5
j_gene: TRBJ1-2
d_gene: TRBD1
CDR3aa: CASSYGQGALGYTF
CDR3nt: TGTGCCAGCAGTTACGGGCAGGGGGCGCTTGGCTACACCTTC

abundance: large
v_gene: TRBV11-3
j_gene: TRBJ2-7
d_gene: TRBD1
CDR3aa: CASSNRDRGYEQYF
CDR3nt: TGTGCCAGCAGCAACCGGGACAGGGGTTACGAGCAGTACTTC

abundance: few
v_gene: TRBV9
j_gene: TRBJ2-3
d_gene: -
CDR3aa: CASSPPRRGNGDTQYF
CDR3nt: TGTGCCAGCAGCCCTCCCCGGAGGGGGAATGGAGATACGCAGTATTTT

abundance: large
v_gene: TRBV2
j_gene: TRBJ2-3
d_gene: -
CDR3aa: CASLPGTTDTQYF
CDR3nt: TGTGCCAGCCTCCCGGGAACCACAGATACGCAGTATTTT

abundance: large
v_gene: TRBV19
j_gene: TRBJ2-1
d_gene: -
CDR3aa: CASSILDGSEQFF
CDR3nt: TGTGCCAGTAGTATTTTAGATGGGAGTGAGCAGTTCTTC

abundance: -
v_gene: TRBV10-3
j_gene: TRBJ1-1
d_gene: TRBD1
CDR3aa: CALAGGWRSMNTEAFF
CDR3nt: TGTGCCCTCGCAGGGGGTTGGAGATCGATGAACACTGAAGCTTTCTTT

abundance: large
v_gene: TRBV20-1
j_gene: TRBJ2-7
d_gene: TRBD2
CDR3aa: CSASPESGRENEQYF
CDR3nt: TGCAGTGCTAGTCCCGAGAGCGGGAGAGAGAACGAGCAGTACTTC

abundance: large
v_gene: TRBV2
j_gene: TRBJ1-5
d_gene: -
CDR3aa: CASRLEGISNQPQHF
CDR3nt: TGTGCCAGCAGGCTGGAGGGGATTAGCAATCAGCCCCAGCATTTT

abundance: few
v_gene: TRBV21-1
j_gene: TRBJ2-2
d_gene: -
CDR3aa: CASSKGSLAGGPRTGELLF
CDR3nt: TGTGCCAGCAGCAAAGGCTCTCTAGCGGGGGGCCCCCGCACCGGGGAGCTGCTTTTT

abundance: hyperexpanded
v_gene: TRBV2
j_gene: TRBJ2-1
d_gene: -
CDR3aa: CASSVSHGYEQFF
CDR3nt: TGTGCCAGCAGTGTCTCCCACGGATACGAGCAGTTCTTC

abundance: large
v_gene: TRBV18
j_gene: TRBJ2-7
d_gene: TRBD1
CDR3aa: CASSPRTGADEQYF
CDR3nt: TGTGCCAGCTCACCACGTACAGGGGCCGACGAGCAGTACTTC

abundance: hyperexpanded
v_gene: TRBV7-9
j_gene: TRBJ2-2
d_gene: -
CDR3aa: CASSFVGELFF
CDR3nt: TGTGCCAGCAGCTTCGTCGGGGAGCTGTTTTTT

abundance: hyperexpanded
v_gene: TRBV27
j_gene: TRBJ2-1
d_gene: TRBD2
CDR3aa: CASSPLGLGIIDEQFF
CDR3nt: TGTGCCAGCAGTCCCTTAGGACTAGGTATAATTGATGAGCAGTTCTTC

abundance: large
v_gene: TRBV29-1
j_gene: TRBJ2-2
d_gene: -
CDR3aa: CSVEFLRVGELFF
CDR3nt: TGCAGCGTTGAGTTCCTCAGGGTCGGGGAGCTGTTTTTT

abundance: few
v_gene: TRBV19
j_gene: TRBJ1-1
d_gene: -
CDR3aa: CASSPDTLEAFF
CDR3nt: TGTGCCAGTAGTCCGGACACTCTTGAAGCTTTCTTT

abundance: large
v_gene: TRBV21-1
j_gene: TRBJ2-1
d_gene: -
CDR3aa: CASSNKQGARDEQFF
CDR3nt: TGTGCCAGCAGCAATAAACAGGGGGCGCGTGATGAGCAGTTCTTC

abundance: large
v_gene: TRBV5-1
j_gene: TRBJ1-2
d_gene: TRBD1
CDR3aa: CASSLTGGILYGYTF
CDR3nt: TGCGCCAGCAGCCTGACAGGGGGCATTCTCTATGGCTACACCTTC

abundance: large
v_gene: TRBV13
j_gene: TRBJ1-1
d_gene: -
CDR3aa: CASSLSGRGRGNTEAFF
CDR3nt: TGTGCCAGCAGCTTATCCGGACGCGGGCGAGGGAACACTGAAGCTTTCTTT